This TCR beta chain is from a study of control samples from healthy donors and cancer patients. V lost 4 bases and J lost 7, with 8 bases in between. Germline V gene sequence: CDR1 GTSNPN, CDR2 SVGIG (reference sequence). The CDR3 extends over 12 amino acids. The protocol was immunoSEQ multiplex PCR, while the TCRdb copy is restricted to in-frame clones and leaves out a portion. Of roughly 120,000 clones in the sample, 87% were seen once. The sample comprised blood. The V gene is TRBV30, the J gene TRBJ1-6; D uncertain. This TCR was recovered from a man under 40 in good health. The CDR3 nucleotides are TGTGCCTGGACTCAGACAAATTCACCCCTCCACTTT. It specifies CAWTQTNSPLHF.